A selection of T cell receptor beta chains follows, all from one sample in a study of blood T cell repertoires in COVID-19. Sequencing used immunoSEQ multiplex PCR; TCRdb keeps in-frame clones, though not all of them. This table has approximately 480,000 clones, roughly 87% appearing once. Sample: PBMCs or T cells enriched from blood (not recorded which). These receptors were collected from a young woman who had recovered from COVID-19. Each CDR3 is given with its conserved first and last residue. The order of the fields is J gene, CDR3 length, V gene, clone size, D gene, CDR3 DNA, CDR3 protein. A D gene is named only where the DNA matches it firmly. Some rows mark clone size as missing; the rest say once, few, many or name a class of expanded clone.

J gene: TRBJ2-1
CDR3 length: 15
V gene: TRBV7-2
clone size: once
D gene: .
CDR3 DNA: TGTGCCAGCAGCTTACAGGGTGGCATCTGGAATGAGCAGTTCTTC
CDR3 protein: CASSLQGGIWNEQFF

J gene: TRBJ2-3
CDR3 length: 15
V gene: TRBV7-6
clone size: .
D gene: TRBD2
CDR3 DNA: TGTGCCAGCAGCTTAGTGCTAGCGGGGACAGATACGCAGTATTTT
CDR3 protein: CASSLVLAGTDTQYF

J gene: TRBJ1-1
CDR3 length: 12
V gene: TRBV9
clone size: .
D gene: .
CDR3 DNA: TGTGCCAGCAGCCCCCCGGTCACTGAAGCTTTCTTT
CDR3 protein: CASSPPVTEAFF

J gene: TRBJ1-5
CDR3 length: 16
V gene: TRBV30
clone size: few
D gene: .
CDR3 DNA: TGTGCCTGGAGTTTGACACAGGGTCGGGGCAATCAGCCCCAGCATTTT
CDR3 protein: CAWSLTQGRGNQPQHF

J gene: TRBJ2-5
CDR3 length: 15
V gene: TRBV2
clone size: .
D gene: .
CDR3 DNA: TGTGCCAGCAAAGGGATTAGCGTGTACCAAGAGACCCAGTACTTC
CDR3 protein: CASKGISVYQETQYF

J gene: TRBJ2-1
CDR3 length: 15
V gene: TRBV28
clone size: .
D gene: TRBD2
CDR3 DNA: TGTGCCAGCAGTGCTGGGTTAGCGGGTGACAATGAGCAGTTCTTC
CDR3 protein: CASSAGLAGDNEQFF

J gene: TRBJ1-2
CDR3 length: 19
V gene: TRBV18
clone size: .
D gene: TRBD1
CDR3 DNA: TGTGCCAGCTCACCACTAGCGGGACAGGGAAGTTCGGGGAGCTATGGCTACACCTTC
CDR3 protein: CASSPLAGQGSSGSYGYTF

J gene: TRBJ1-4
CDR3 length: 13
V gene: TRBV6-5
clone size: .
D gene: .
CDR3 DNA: TGTGCCAGCAAAGGTTGGCAGGGAGAAAAACTGTTTTTT
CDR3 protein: CASKGWQGEKLFF

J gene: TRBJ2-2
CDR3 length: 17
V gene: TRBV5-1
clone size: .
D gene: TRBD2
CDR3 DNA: TGCGCCAGCAGCTTTTCTAGCGGGGGGGCCGACACCGGGGAGCTGTTTTTT
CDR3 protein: CASSFSSGGADTGELFF

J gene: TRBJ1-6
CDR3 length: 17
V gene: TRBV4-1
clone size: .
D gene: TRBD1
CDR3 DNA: TGCGCCAGCAGCCAAGATCTGAGGGACAGGGTTACTTCACCCCTCCACTTT
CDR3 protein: CASSQDLRDRVTSPLHF

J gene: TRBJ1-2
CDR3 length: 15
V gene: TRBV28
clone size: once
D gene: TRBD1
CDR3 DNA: TGTGCCAGCAGTTTGAACGACAGGGGGCGGGAGGGCTACACCTTC
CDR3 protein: CASSLNDRGREGYTF

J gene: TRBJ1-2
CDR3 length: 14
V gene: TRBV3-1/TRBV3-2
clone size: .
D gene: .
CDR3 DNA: TGTGCCAGCAGCCAAGAGCGGGGAAACTATGGCTACACCTTC
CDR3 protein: CASSQERGNYGYTF

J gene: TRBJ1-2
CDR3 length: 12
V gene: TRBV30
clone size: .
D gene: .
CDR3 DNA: TGTGCCCTCCAAGACAGGAGCCGGGGCTACACCTTC
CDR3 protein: CALQDRSRGYTF

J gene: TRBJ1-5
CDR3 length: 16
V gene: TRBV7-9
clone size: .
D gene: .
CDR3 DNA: TGTGCCAGCAGCATATACAGGGAGAATAGCAATCAGCCCCAGCATTTT
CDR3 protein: CASSIYRENSNQPQHF

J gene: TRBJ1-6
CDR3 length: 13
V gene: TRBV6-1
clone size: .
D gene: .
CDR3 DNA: TGTGCCAGCAGGACAGTACAGAATTCACCCCTCCACTTT
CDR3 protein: CASRTVQNSPLHF

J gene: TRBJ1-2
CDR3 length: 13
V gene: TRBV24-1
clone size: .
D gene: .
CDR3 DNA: TGTGCCACCAGTGACTCGCAGATCTATGGCTACACCTTC
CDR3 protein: CATSDSQIYGYTF

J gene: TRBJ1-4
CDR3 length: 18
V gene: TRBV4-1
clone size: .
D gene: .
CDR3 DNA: TGCGCCAGCAGCCCTTCGGGAGGGCAGGCAGGCATGCGTGAAAAACTGTTTTTT
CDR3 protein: CASSPSGGQAGMREKLFF

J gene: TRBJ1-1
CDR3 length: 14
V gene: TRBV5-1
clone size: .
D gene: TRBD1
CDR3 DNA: TGCGCCAGCAGCCCCCTGTCAGGGGGCACTGAAGCTTTCTTT
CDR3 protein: CASSPLSGGTEAFF

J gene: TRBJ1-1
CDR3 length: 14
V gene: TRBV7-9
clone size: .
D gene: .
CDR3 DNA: TGTGCCAGCAGGCCAGAACAGGGATGGGCTGAAGCTTTCTTT
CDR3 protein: CASRPEQGWAEAFF

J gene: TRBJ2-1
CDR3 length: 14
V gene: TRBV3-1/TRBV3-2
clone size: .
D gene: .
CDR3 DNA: TGTGCCAGCAGCCGAGAGCCTTGGCGGGATGAGCAGTTCTTC
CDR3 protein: CASSREPWRDEQFF

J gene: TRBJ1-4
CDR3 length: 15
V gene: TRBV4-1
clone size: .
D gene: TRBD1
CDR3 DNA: TGCGCCAGCAGCCAAGAACAGGGGGCAAATGAAAAACTGTTTTTT
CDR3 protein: CASSQEQGANEKLFF

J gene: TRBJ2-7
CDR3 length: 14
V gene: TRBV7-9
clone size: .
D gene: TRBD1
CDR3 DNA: TGTGCCAGCAGCTTCGACAGGGGGCGAGGGGAGCAGTACTTC
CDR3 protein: CASSFDRGRGEQYF

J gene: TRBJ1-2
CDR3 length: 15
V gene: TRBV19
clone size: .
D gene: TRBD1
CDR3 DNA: TGTGCCAGTAGTTCCCCGGACAGGATTAACTATGGCTACACCTTC
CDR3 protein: CASSSPDRINYGYTF

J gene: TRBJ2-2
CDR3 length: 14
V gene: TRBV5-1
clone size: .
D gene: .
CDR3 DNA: TGCGCCAGCAGCCCGTCACAGGGAACCGGGGAGCTGTTTTTT
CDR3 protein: CASSPSQGTGELFF

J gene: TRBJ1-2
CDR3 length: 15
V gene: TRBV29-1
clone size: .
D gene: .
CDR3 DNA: TGCAGCGCCCTCGGGGGTACACAGACCCCCTATGGCTACACCTTC
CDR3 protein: CSALGGTQTPYGYTF

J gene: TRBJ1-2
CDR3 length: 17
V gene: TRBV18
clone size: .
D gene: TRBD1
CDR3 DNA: TGTGCCAGCTCACCCCAAAGTTCGGGACAGGGAGGTGATGGCTACACCTTC
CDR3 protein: CASSPQSSGQGGDGYTF

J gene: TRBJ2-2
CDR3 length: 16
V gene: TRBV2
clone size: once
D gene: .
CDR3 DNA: TGTGCCAGCAGATACACAGGGAACGAGATCACCGGGGAGCTGTTTTTT
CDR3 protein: CASRYTGNEITGELFF

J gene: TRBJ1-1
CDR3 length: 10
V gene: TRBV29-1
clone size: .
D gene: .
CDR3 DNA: TGCAGCGTTGGGAGCACTGAAGCTTTCTTT
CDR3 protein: CSVGSTEAFF

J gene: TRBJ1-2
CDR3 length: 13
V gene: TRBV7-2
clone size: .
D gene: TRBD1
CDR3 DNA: TGTGCCAGCAGCCCTGACAGGGGATATGGCTACACCTTC
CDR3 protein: CASSPDRGYGYTF

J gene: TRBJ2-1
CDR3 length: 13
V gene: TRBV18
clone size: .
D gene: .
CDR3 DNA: TGTGCCAGCTCAGAAGGGGCCCGCGGTCAGCAGTTCTTC
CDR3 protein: CASSEGARGQQFF

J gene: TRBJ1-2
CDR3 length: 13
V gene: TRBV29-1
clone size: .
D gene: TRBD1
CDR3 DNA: TGCAGCGTTATAACAGGGGGAAACTATGGCTACACCTTC
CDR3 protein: CSVITGGNYGYTF

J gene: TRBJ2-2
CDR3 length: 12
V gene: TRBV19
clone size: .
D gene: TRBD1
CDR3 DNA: TGTGCCTGCGGACAGGCCCCCGGGGAGCTGTTTTTT
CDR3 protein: CACGQAPGELFF

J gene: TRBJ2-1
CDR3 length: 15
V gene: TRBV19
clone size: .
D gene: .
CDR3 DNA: TGTGCCAGTAGTATTACAGGGGGGGCTGGCAATGAGCAGTTCTTC
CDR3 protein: CASSITGGAGNEQFF

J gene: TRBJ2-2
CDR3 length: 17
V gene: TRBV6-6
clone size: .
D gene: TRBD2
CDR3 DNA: TGTGCCAGCAGTCGGACTAGCGGGGGGGCGAACGCCGGGGAGCTGTTTTTT
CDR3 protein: CASSRTSGGANAGELFF

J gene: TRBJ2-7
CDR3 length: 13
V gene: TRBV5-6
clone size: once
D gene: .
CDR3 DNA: TGTGCCAGCAGCCCCCGAGGGAACTACGAGCAGTACTTC
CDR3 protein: CASSPRGNYEQYF

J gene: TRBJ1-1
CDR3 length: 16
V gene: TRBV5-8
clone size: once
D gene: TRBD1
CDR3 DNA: TGTGCCAGCAGCTTGGCCTGGGCAGGGGGTGACACTGAAGCTTTCTTT
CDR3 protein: CASSLAWAGGDTEAFF

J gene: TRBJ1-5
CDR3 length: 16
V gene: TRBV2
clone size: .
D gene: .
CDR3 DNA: TGTGCCAGCAGTGATACAAACCGGGGGAGCAATCAGCCCCAGCATTTT
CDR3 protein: CASSDTNRGSNQPQHF

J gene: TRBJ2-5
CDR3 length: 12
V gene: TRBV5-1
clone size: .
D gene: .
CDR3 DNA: TGCGCCAGCAGCCCACTAGGGGAGACCCAGTACTTC
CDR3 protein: CASSPLGETQYF